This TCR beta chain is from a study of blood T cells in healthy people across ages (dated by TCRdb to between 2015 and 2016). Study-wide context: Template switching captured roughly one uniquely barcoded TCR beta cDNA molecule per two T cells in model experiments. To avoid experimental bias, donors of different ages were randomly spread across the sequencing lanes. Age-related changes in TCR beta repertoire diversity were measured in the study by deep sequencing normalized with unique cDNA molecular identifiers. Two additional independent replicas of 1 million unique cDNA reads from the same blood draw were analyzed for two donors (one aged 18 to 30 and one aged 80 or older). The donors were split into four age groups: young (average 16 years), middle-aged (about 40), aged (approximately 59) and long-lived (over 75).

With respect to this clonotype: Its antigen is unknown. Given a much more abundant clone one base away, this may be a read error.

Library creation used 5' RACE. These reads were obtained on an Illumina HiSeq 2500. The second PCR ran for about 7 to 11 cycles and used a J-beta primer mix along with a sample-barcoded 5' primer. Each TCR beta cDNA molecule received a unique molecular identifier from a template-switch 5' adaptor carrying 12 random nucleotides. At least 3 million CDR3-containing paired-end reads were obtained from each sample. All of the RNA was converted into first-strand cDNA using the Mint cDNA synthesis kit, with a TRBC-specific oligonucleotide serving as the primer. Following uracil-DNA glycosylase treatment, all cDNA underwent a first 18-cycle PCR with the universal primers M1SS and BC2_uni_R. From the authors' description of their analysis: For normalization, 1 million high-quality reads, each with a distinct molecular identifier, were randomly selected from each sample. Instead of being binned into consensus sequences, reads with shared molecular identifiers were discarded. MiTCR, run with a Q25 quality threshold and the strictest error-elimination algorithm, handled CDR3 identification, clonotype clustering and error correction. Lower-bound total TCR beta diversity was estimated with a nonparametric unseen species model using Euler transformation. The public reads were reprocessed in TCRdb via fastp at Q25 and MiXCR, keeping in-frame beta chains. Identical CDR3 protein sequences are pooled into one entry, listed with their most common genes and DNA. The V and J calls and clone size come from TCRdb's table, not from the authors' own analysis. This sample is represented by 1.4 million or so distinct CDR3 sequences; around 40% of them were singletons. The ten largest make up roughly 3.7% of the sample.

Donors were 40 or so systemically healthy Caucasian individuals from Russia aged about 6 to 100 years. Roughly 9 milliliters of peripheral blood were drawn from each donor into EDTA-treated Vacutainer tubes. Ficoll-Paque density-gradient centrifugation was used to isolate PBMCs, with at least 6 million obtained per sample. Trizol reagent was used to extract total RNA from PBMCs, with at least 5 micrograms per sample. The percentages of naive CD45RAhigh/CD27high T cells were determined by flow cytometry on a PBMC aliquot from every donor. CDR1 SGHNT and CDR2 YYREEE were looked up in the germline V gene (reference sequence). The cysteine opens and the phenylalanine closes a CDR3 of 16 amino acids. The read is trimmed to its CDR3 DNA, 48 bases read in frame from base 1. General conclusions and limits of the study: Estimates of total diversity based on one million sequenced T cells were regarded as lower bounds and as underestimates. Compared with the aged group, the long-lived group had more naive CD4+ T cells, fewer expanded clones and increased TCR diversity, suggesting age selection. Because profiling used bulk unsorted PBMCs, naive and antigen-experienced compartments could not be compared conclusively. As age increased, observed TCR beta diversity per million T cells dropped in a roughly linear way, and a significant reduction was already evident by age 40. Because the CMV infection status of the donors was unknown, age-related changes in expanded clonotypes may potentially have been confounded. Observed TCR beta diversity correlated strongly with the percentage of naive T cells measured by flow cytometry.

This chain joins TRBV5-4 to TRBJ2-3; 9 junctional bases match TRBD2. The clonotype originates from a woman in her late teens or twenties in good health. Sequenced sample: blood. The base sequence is TGTGCCGGCAGCTTGTTGGCGGGAGGGCCAACAGATACGCAGTATTTT. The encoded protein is CAGSLLAGGPTDTQYF.